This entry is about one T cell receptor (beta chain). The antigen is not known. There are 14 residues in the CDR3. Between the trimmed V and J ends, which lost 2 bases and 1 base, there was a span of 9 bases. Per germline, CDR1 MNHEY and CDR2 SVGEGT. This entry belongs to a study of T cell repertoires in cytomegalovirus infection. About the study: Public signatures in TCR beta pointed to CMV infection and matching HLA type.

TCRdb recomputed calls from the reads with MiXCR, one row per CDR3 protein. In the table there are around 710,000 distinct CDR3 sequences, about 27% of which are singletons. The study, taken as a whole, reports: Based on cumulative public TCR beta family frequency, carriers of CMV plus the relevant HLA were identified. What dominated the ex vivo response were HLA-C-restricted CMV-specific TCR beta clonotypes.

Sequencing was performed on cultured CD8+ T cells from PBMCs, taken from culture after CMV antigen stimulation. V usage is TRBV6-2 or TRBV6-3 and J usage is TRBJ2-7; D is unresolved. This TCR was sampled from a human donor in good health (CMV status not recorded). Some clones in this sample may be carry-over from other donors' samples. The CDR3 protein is CASSYVATSYEQYV. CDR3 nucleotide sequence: TGTGCCAGCAGTTACGTCGCGACATCCTACGAGCAGTACGTC.